These 27 T cell receptor beta chains came from one sample sequenced in a study of blood T cell repertoires in COVID-19. The repertoire was sequenced with immunoSEQ multiplex PCR; TCRdb's copy has only in-frame clones and lacks some. The sample carries 200,000 to 250,000 clones, about 82% recorded once. Sequencing was performed on peripheral blood. These receptors all stem from a woman in her 70s with COVID-19, enrolled during active disease.

This clone was seen a handful of times. This chain links TRBV27 with TRBJ1-2; 8 nucleotides match TRBD1. Germline loops: CDR1 MNHEY, CDR2 SMNVEV (reference sequence). The junction had 7 bases not matched to a gene; V was cut back by 5 bases and J by 8 bases. The CDR3 is made up of 13 amino acids. The CDR3 protein is CASSPQGARGYTF. The DNA of the CDR3 is TGTGCCAGCAGTCCTCAGGGGGCGAGGGGCTACACCTTC.

The chain employs TRBV11-3 and TRBJ1-2; 7 bases match TRBD1. Germline CDR1 SGHNT, CDR2 YENEEA. The CDR3 has 14 residues. The junction had 9 bases not matched to a gene; V was cut back by 4 bases and J by 7 bases. The CDR3 DNA follows: TGTGCCAGCAGCTCACTCCGGGACAGTCCTGGCTACACCTTC. As protein: CASSSLRDSPGYTF. Complete variable domain (other parts from reference TRBV11-3 and TRBJ1-2): EAGVVQSPRYKIIEKKQPVAFWCNPISGHNTLYWYLQNLGQGPELLIRYENEEAVDDSQLPKDRFSAERLKGVDSTLKIQPAELGDSAVYLCASSSLRDSPGYTFGSGTRLTVV.

The genes are TRBV19 and TRBJ1-4, with a tentative D call TRBD1 (5 bases). The CDR3 has 13 residues. Trimming took 7 bases from V and 6 from J, leaving 12 bases between them. Germline CDR1 reads LNHDA; CDR2 reads SQIVND (reference sequence). CDR3 coding DNA: TGTGCCAGTAAATTTAGCAGGGATGAAAAACTGTTTTTT. Protein product: CASKFSRDEKLFF.

The chain uses TRBV4-2 and TRBJ1-1; D might be TRBD1 (6 bases). The germline V and J ends were trimmed by 0 bases and 4 bases, with 15 bases remaining between them. The V gene's germline CDR1 is LGHNA and CDR2 YNFKEQ. There are 16 residues in the CDR3. DNA of the CDR3: TGTGCCAGCAGCCAAGATCCCCAGGGGCGAGGCACTGAAGCTTTCTTT. Its translation is CASSQDPQGRGTEAFF.

The chain joins TRBV7-2 to TRBJ2-3, with 8 positions matching TRBD2. The junction had 1 base not matched to a gene; V was cut back by 1 base and J by 1 base. The CDR3 loop spans 15 amino acids. CDR1 is SGHTA, CDR2 FQGNSA, per germline. CDR3 coding DNA: TGTGCCAGCAGCTTAGGTAGCGGGGGCACAGATACGCAGTATTTT. Protein: CASSLGSGGTDTQYF.

The rearrangement uses TRBV12-5 and TRBJ1-1; TRBD1 matches 7 bases. In germline, CDR1 is LGHNT, CDR2 FRNRAP. Trimming cost V 0 bases and J 0 bases; bases outside gene matches: 7. The CDR3 length is 17 residues. The CDR3 DNA sequence: TGTGCTAGTGGTTTGGTACGTCACGACAGGGTGAACACTGAAGCTTTCTTT. Amino acids: CASGLVRHDRVNTEAFF.

The chain uses TRBV7-2 and TRBJ2-2; D possibly corresponds to TRBD1 (6 bases). V lost 5 bases, J lost 6 bases, and 10 bases lay in between. The germline V gene has CDR1 SGHTA and CDR2 FQGNSA. The CDR3 totals 13 residues. The CDR3 loop reads CASSIQGAGELFF. Here the CDR3 DNA reads TGTGCCAGCAGCATACAGGGTGCCGGGGAGCTGTTTTTT.

V and J are TRBV4-1 and TRBJ2-1; D perhaps matches TRBD2 (5 bases). V was trimmed by 0 bases and J by 2 bases, leaving 14 bases between them. Germline CDR1 and CDR2: MGHRA and YSYEKL. The CDR3 runs to 17 residues. CDR3 nucleotides: TGCGCCAGCAGCCAAGATCGAGCGGATCTAACCTACAATGAGCAGTTCTTC. Translating gives CASSQDRADLTYNEQFF.

The chain links TRBV15 to TRBJ2-2, with TRBD2 identical over 10 bases. V shed 1 base, J shed 5 bases, and the junction held 4 bases outside the gene matches. Germline assignment: CDR1 LNHNV and CDR2 YYDKDF (reference sequence). The CDR3 sequence is 16 residues long. The CDR3 region has the DNA TGTGCCACCAGCAGAGGGGCTAGCGGGAGAACCGGGGAGCTGTTTTTT. Translating gives CATSRGASGRTGELFF.

The chain has TRBV11-3 and TRBJ1-2; D is undetermined. CDR3 length equals 13 residues. V was trimmed by 5 bases and J by 6 bases, leaving 13 bases between them. Germline V gene sequence: CDR1 SGHNT, CDR2 YENEEA. CDR3 in amino acids: CASSPRGSDGYTF. The CDR3 DNA reads TGTGCCAGCAGCCCCCGGGGTTCGGATGGCTACACCTTC.

This sequence joins TRBV7-9 and TRBJ1-2; TRBD1 matches 7 bases. CDR3 length: 17 residues. Looked up from germline, CDR1 is SEHNR and CDR2 is FQNEAQ (reference sequence). The V segment lost 5 bases and the J segment 0 bases; nucleotides outside the gene matches: 12. CDR3 DNA sequence: TGTGCCAGCAGCCAATTCCTCCGGGACAGATCTAACTATGGCTACACCTTC. This encodes CASSQFLRDRSNYGYTF. The entire variable domain, with the rest obtained from reference TRBV7-9 and TRBJ1-2, is as follows: DTGVSQNPRHKITKRGQNVTFRCDPISEHNRLYWYRQTLGQGPEFLTYFQNEAQLEKSRLLSDRFSAERPKGSFSTLEIQRTEQGDSAMYLCASSQFLRDRSNYGYTFGSGTRLTVV.

This rearrangement joins TRBV7-6 to TRBJ1-2; 9 bases are shared with TRBD1. The CDR3 runs to 12 residues. V was pared by 8 bases and J by 8 bases, with 6 bases of the junction left unmatched. Germline values: CDR1 SGHVS, CDR2 FNYEAQ. As DNA, the CDR3 is TGTGCCAGCGGGGGGACAGGGCAAGGCTACACCTTC. This encodes CASGGTGQGYTF.

This sequence joins TRBV5-1 and TRBJ2-7, with 16 nucleotides matching TRBD2. Trimming at V came to 8 bases and at J to 5 bases, leaving 16 bases not matched to a gene. The V gene's germline CDR1 is SGHRS and CDR2 YFSETQ. This CDR3 contains 18 residues. CDR3: CARGGFGTSGRAPDEQYF. The CDR3 region has the DNA TGCGCCAGGGGCGGCTTCGGGACTAGCGGGAGGGCCCCGGACGAGCAGTACTTC.

The chain has TRBV6-5 and TRBJ1-1; D is perhaps TRBD1 (6 bases). Germline V gene sequence: CDR1 MNHEY, CDR2 SVGAGI. CDR3 size: 14 residues. V was trimmed by 4 bases and J by 1 base, leaving 10 bases between them. Written as DNA, the CDR3 is TGTGCCAGCAGTTCGCCGGACAGGAACACTGAAGCTTTCTTT. This translates into CASSSPDRNTEAFF.

The chain has TRBV5-1 and TRBJ1-1; D not certain. Trimming removed 3 bases from V and 0 bases from J, with 21 bases in between. This CDR3 is built from 18 residues. The germline gives CDR1 SGHRS, CDR2 YFSETQ. The CDR3 bases are TGCGCCAGCAGCTCGGGATCTACCCTGCCAATCATGAACACTGAAGCTTTCTTT. Its protein product is CASSSGSTLPIMNTEAFF.

This clone has just a few counts. The CDR3 protein is CASSPRDRTYEQYF. The CDR3 DNA follows: TGTGCCAGCAGCCCCCGGGACAGAACCTACGAGCAGTACTTC. V gene TRBV9 combines with J gene TRBJ2-7; TRBD1 matches 7 bases. Germline trimming cut 4 bases from V and 2 bases from J; bases unmatched to any gene: 6. The CDR3 totals 14 residues. The germline CDR1 and CDR2 sequences are SGDLS and YYNGEE.

This sequence joins TRBV11-2 and TRBJ1-1; 8 bases match TRBD1. Germline loops: CDR1 SGHAT, CDR2 FQNNGV. The trim removed 2 bases at V and 5 bases at J, leaving 7 bases unmatched. The CDR3 length is 15 residues. The CDR3 reads CASSLFRGRGTEAFF. The CDR3 DNA sequence: TGTGCCAGCAGCTTATTCAGGGGGCGGGGGACTGAAGCTTTCTTT. The full variable domain, its missing parts supplied by reference TRBV11-2 and TRBJ1-1, is EAGVAQSPRYKIIEKRQSVAFWCNPISGHATLYWYQQILGQGPKLLIQFQNNGVVDDSQLPKDRFSAERLKGVDSTLKIQPAKLEDSAVYLCASSLFRGRGTEAFFGQGTRLTVV.

The chain is built from TRBV5-1 and TRBJ1-6, with D unresolved. The CDR3 consists of 15 residues. V lost 2 bases, J lost 4 bases, and 10 bases lay in between. CDR1 is SGHRS and CDR2 is YFSETQ in the germline V gene. CDR3 sequence: CASSFAAFYNSPLHF. CDR3 nucleotides: TGCGCCAGCAGCTTCGCTGCGTTTTATAATTCACCCCTCCACTTT.

The gene calls are TRBV18 and TRBJ2-7; the match to TRBD1 covers 10 bases. V lost 4 bases and J lost 4; bases outside the gene matches: 7. CDR1 is KGHSH and CDR2 is LQKENI in the germline V gene. The CDR3 consists of 15 residues. CDR3 amino acids: CASSHRDRGVYEQYF. For the CDR3, the DNA is TGTGCCAGCTCACACCGGGACAGGGGTGTATACGAGCAGTACTTC. Variable domain in full (rest from reference TRBV18 and TRBJ2-7): NAGVMQNPRHLVRRRGQEARLRCSPMKGHSHVYWYRQLPEEGLKFMVYLQKENIIDESGMPKERFSAEFPKEGPSILRIQQVVRGDSAAYFCASSHRDRGVYEQYFGPGTRLTVT.

The chain carries TRBV4-3 and TRBJ2-2; 8 bases are shared with TRBD1. Germline CDR1 is LGHNA and CDR2 is YSLEER. The J segment lost 1 base and the V segment lost 1 base, leaving 5 bases of the junction unmatched. The CDR3 has 17 residues. CDR3 amino acids: CASSQGTGTGNTGELFF. CDR3 bases: TGCGCCAGCAGCCAAGGAACCGGGACAGGGAACACCGGGGAGCTGTTTTTT.

This rearrangement joins TRBV7-9 to TRBJ1-3; D unclear. V was clipped by 4 bases and J by 0 bases, with 7 bases between them. Germline V gene lookup returns CDR1 SEHNR and CDR2 FQNEAQ (reference sequence). This CDR3 region has 14 residues. The CDR3 coding sequence is TGTGCCAGCAGCTCGACACTCTCTGGAAACACCATATATTTT. Its translation is CASSSTLSGNTIYF.

V gene TRBV5-1 combines with J gene TRBJ1-4; D unresolved. In germline, CDR1 is SGHRS, CDR2 YFSETQ. The V and J ends lost 0 bases and 1 base respectively, with 7 bases between them. The CDR3 contains 15 residues. The CDR3 spells CASSLGEVTNEKLFF. Here the CDR3 DNA reads TGCGCCAGCAGCTTGGGCGAGGTAACTAATGAAAAACTGTTTTTT.

This clone was counted once. V is TRBV20-1 and J is TRBJ1-5; D is unclear. The CDR3 covers 12 residues. With 3 bases removed from V and 9 bases from J, the gap between germline ends came to 12 bases. The germline CDR1 and CDR2 sequences are DFQATT and SNEGSKA (reference sequence). DNA of the CDR3: TGCAGTGCTAGTGGCCAGGAAGGGCCCCAGCATTTT. Translating it yields CSASGQEGPQHF.

This chain uses TRBV4-1 with TRBJ1-1; weak D call: TRBD1 (5 bases). The CDR3 covers 13 residues. Trimming removed 0 bases at V and 7 bases at J, with 9 bases between. Germline CDR1 and CDR2: MGHRA and YSYEKL. CDR3 DNA: TGCGCCAGCAGCCAAGAATTGACAGATGAAGCTTTCTTT. Translated, it gives CASSQELTDEAFF.

The rearrangement links TRBV5-6 to TRBJ2-7; D unclear. V lost 1 base and J lost 7, with 6 bases in between. Germline V gene lookup returns CDR1 SGHDT and CDR2 YYEEEE. This CDR3 contains 11 residues. The CDR3 sequence: CASSLLREQYF. CDR3 coding DNA: TGTGCCAGCAGCTTGCTGCGGGAGCAGTACTTC. Full variable domain (missing parts from reference TRBV5-6 and TRBJ2-7): DAGVTQSPTHLIKTRGQQVTLRCSPKSGHDTVSWYQQALGQGPQFIFQYYEEEERQRGNFPDRFSGHQFPNYSSELNVNALLLGDSALYLCASSLLREQYFGPGTRLTVT.

This chain uses TRBV3-1 (or the pseudogene TRBV3-2) with TRBJ2-1; TRBD2 matches 10 bases. Germline V lookup: CDR1 LGHDT, CDR2 YNNKEL (reference sequence). Trimming at V came to 4 bases and at J to 3 bases, leaving 9 bases not matched to a gene. The CDR3 spans 17 residues. CDR3 DNA sequence: TGTGCCAGCAGCCCCGAAATGTTAGCGGGGGGCTACAATGAGCAGTTCTTC. This gives the protein CASSPEMLAGGYNEQFF.

As DNA, the CDR3 is TGTGCCAGCAGCCGGTATACCACACTAGCGGGAGTTACAGATACGCAGTATTTT. Amino acid sequence: CASSRYTTLAGVTDTQYF. The chain couples TRBV7-9 to TRBJ2-3; 11 nucleotides agree with TRBD2. V lost 5 bases and J lost 3; bases outside the gene matches: 13. From germline, CDR1 is SEHNR and CDR2 FQNEAQ (reference sequence). The CDR3 totals 18 residues.